The 28 T cell receptor beta chains given below trace back to one sample, sequenced in a study of blood T cells in healthy people across ages. Through a sample-barcoded 5' primer and a J-beta primer mix, a second PCR was run for 7 to 11 cycles. TCRdb recomputed calls from the 5' RACE reads with MiXCR, one row per CDR3 protein. Among 1.5 million to 2 million distinct CDR3 sequences, 28% were seen once, and the ten largest hold around 7.7%. Sequences were obtained from blood. All receptors come from a woman aged 25 to 39 in good health.

V usage is TRBV7-9 and J usage is TRBJ1-2; a possible D gene is TRBD1 (5 bases). The CDR3 is 14 residues long. Germline CDR1 reads SEHNR; CDR2 reads FQNEAQ (reference sequence). V dropped 4 bases and J dropped 4 bases, with 13 bases sitting between them. DNA of the CDR3: TGTGCCAGCAGCTCTTCGGGACGGCCCTATGGCTACACCTTC. It yields the protein CASSSSGRPYGYTF.

The chain couples TRBV15 to TRBJ1-5; D might be TRBD1 (6 bases). The germline V gene encodes CDR1 LNHNV and CDR2 YYDKDF (reference sequence). V was shortened by 0 bases and J by 8 bases, with 14 bases between the two germline ends. The CDR3 contains 15 residues. CDR3 amino acids: CATSREPGQWEPQHF. The CDR3 bases are TGTGCCACCAGCAGAGAGCCAGGACAGTGGGAGCCCCAGCATTTT.

Only a few counts were recorded for this clonotype. The chain couples TRBV19 to TRBJ2-1; no clear D gene. The CDR3 runs to 15 residues. CDR1 and CDR2 (germline): LNHDA, SQIVND (reference sequence). Trimming removed 3 bases at V and 2 bases at J, with 11 bases between. The CDR3 DNA sequence: TGTGCCAGTAGTATGGCGATTGGACCCTACAATGAGCAGTTCTTC. This sequence encodes CASSMAIGPYNEQFF.

V usage is TRBV2 and J usage is TRBJ2-2, with a possible D match to TRBD1 (5 bases). The CDR3 totals 15 residues. Trimming cost V 1 base and J 0 bases, with 6 bases left between them. The V gene's germline CDR1 is SNHLY and CDR2 FYNNEI. As DNA, the CDR3 is TGTGCCAGCAGTGAAGGGACAACGAACACCGGGGAGCTGTTTTTT. The encoded protein is CASSEGTTNTGELFF.

V and J are TRBV19 and TRBJ2-3; TRBD2 matches 10 bases. The germline V gene encodes CDR1 LNHDA and CDR2 SQIVND (reference sequence). The CDR3 length is 16 residues. J was trimmed by 1 base and V by 6 bases; bases with no gene match: 7. Here the CDR3 reads CASSALAGSGTDTQYF. CDR3 nucleotides: TGTGCCAGTAGCGCACTAGCGGGGTCGGGCACAGATACGCAGTATTTT.

V and J are TRBV5-1 and TRBJ1-1; D not resolved. The CDR3 is 11 amino acids. V gave up 0 bases and J gave up 11 bases, with 8 bases separating them. Germline CDR1 reads SGHRS; CDR2 reads YFSETQ. CDR3 in DNA: TGCGCCAGCAGCTTGGGCCCCTGGGCTTTCTTT. This codes for CASSLGPWAFF.

This clonotype was seen many times. At one end, the junction sequence differs from germline, possibly due to a read error. This chain links TRBV9 with TRBJ2-5; D perhaps matches TRBD2 (6 bases). Germline CDR1 reads SGDLS; CDR2 reads YYNGEE. This CDR3 has 15 amino acids. This chain's CDR3 is CASSARLANQETQYF. DNA for the CDR3: TGTGCCAGCAGCGCCCGCCTAGCGAACCAGGAGACCCAGTACTTC.

As concerns this clonotype: The junction shows a germline mismatch at one end, possibly a read error. This chain uses TRBV15 with TRBJ2-5, with D maybe TRBD2 (7 bases). The V gene's germline CDR1 is LNHNV and CDR2 YYDKDF (reference sequence). The CDR3 is made up of 14 amino acids. The CDR3 protein is CATTRGGGGETQYF. CDR3 coding DNA: TGTGCCACCACCAGAGGGGGAGGGGGAGAGACCCAGTACTTC.

The chain joins TRBV29-1 to TRBJ1-1; 10 positions agree with TRBD1. Germline V gene sequence: CDR1 SQVTM, CDR2 ANQGSEA. J gave up 3 bases and V 4 bases, and 8 bases lay outside the gene matches. The CDR3 extends over 15 amino acids. This CDR3 is CSVGRKGTGDTEAFF. The CDR3 DNA is TGCAGCGTTGGAAGGAAAGGGACAGGGGACACTGAAGCTTTCTTT.

The chain carries TRBV6-1 and TRBJ2-1; no clear D gene. Germline V lookup: CDR1 MNHNS, CDR2 SASEGT. The CDR3 runs to 15 residues. Trimming stripped 0 bases from V and 0 bases from J, with 6 bases between. The CDR3 protein is CASSEALLSYNEQFF. CDR3 nucleotides: TGTGCCAGCAGTGAAGCGCTTCTCTCCTACAATGAGCAGTTCTTC.

This chain joins TRBV5-1 and TRBJ2-5, with TRBD2 matching over 10 bases. Germline V lookup: CDR1 SGHRS, CDR2 YFSETQ. The CDR3 is made up of 15 amino acids. The junction had 4 bases not matched to a gene; V was cut back by 0 bases and J by 5 bases. In DNA, the CDR3 is TGCGCCAGCAGCTTGGAGGCTAGCGGGAGTGAGACCCAGTACTTC. Protein: CASSLEASGSETQYF.

This clonotype turned up a few times. The CDR3 sequence is CSGGMTGELFF. CDR3 nucleotide sequence: TGCAGCGGCGGCATGACCGGGGAGCTGTTTTTT. The gene calls are TRBV29-1 and TRBJ2-2; D remains ambiguous. The CDR3 is made up of 11 amino acids. V was clipped by 7 bases and J by 5 bases, with 8 bases between them. Germline V gene sequence: CDR1 SQVTM, CDR2 ANQGSEA.

This clonotype was counted between two and nine times. The CDR3 sequence: CASRGRGLPGQPQHF. Written as DNA, the CDR3 is TGTGCCAGCAGAGGGAGGGGTTTGCCCGGTCAGCCCCAGCATTTT. The gene calls are TRBV7-2 and TRBJ1-5; the D gene is possibly TRBD1 (5 bases). V dropped 6 bases and J dropped 6 bases, with 18 bases sitting between them. The CDR3 extends over 15 amino acids. Per germline, CDR1 SGHTA and CDR2 FQGNSA.

The genes are TRBV6-2 or TRBV6-3 and TRBJ2-3, with D uncertain. Per the germline V gene, CDR1 is MNHEY and CDR2 is SVGEGT. V lost 8 bases, J lost 7 bases, and 7 bases lay in between. The CDR3 length is 10 residues. The CDR3 DNA reads as TGTGCCAGCGGACCTTATACGCAGTATTTT. Translation gives CASGPYTQYF.

This clonotype was picked up many times. The V gene is TRBV5-4, the J gene TRBJ1-1; D gene uncertain. Germline CDR1 is SGHNT and CDR2 is YYREEE (reference sequence). The CDR3 covers 12 residues. V was clipped by 1 base and J by 3 bases, with 4 bases between them. The chain's CDR3 is CASSLRYTEAFF. CDR3 nucleotides: TGTGCCAGCAGCTTGCGGTACACTGAAGCTTTCTTT.

CDR3 protein: CASSDSRGRQAFF. CDR3 nucleotide sequence: TGTGCCAGCAGTGACTCCAGGGGCAGGCAGGCTTTCTTT. The J gene is TRBJ1-1, the V gene TRBV6-4, with D perhaps TRBD1 (6 bases). V lost 0 bases to trimming and J lost 11 bases, with 13 bases between them. The CDR3 loop spans 13 amino acids. In germline, CDR1 is MRHNA, CDR2 SNTAGT.

This chain connects TRBV3-1 to TRBJ1-5; D gene ambiguous. The CDR3 is made up of 13 amino acids. Germline loops: CDR1 LGHDT, CDR2 YNNKEL (reference sequence). Deletions cut 1 base from V and 9 bases from J, with 10 bases between. The CDR3, as DNA: TGTGCCAGCAGCCAAGGGTTCCGCATGCCCCAGCATTTT. Translating gives CASSQGFRMPQHF.

This clonotype was detected only once. The chain has TRBV7-3 and TRBJ2-4, with 7 positions matching TRBD2. This CDR3 has 16 residues. V was clipped by 6 bases and J by 13 bases; unmatched bases: 21. Germline loops: CDR1 SGHTA, CDR2 FQGTGA. The CDR3 DNA sequence: TGTGCCAGCAGTTCCCTAACCGGGACTAACAACAATGAGCAGTACTTC. Translated, it gives CASSSLTGTNNNEQYF.

This clonotype has more than one count but fewer than ten. This chain joins TRBV6-6 and TRBJ2-3; the D is unclear. Trimming pared 2 bases from V and 5 bases from J, leaving 5 bases between. CDR3 size: 12 residues. The germline V gene has CDR1 MNHNY and CDR2 SVGAGI (reference sequence). The chain's CDR3 is CASSYIGDTQYF. The CDR3 nucleotides are TGTGCCAGCAGTTACATCGGAGATACGCAGTATTTT.

This clonotype came up a few times. The chain combines TRBV6-1 with TRBJ2-3, with 8 bases fitting TRBD2. CDR1 and CDR2 from the germline V gene are MNHNS and SASEGT. The CDR3 consists of 15 residues. The trim removed 2 bases at V and 5 bases at J, leaving 6 bases unmatched. CDR3 protein: CASSESRAGGDTQYF. The CDR3 DNA reads TGTGCCAGCAGTGAATCTAGGGCGGGGGGAGATACGCAGTATTTT.

J is TRBJ2-1 and V is TRBV29-1, with D perhaps TRBD2 (5 bases). This CDR3 region has 11 residues. V was cut by 4 bases and J by 6 bases, with 7 bases left in between. Germline loops: CDR1 SQVTM, CDR2 ANQGSEA. CDR3: CSVGGCNEQFF. CDR3 nucleotides: TGCAGCGTTGGCGGGTGCAATGAGCAGTTCTTC.

The chain recombines TRBV6-6 with TRBJ2-7; weak D call: TRBD2 (6 bases). The CDR3 consists of 14 residues. CDR1 is MNHNY and CDR2 is SVGAGI in the germline V gene (reference sequence). V lost 5 bases to trimming and J lost 1 base, with 12 bases between them. The CDR3 coding sequence is TGTGCCAGCAGTCGACTAGTAGCTTCCTACGAGCAGTACTTC. Encoded protein: CASSRLVASYEQYF.

There are a few counts of this clonotype. The chain is built from TRBV29-1 and TRBJ2-4; tentatively, D is TRBD1 (6 bases). V was cut by 4 bases and J by 0 bases, with 19 bases left in between. The CDR3 sequence is 17 residues long. Germline CDR1 and CDR2: SQVTM and ANQGSEA. The CDR3 DNA is TGCAGCGTTGCCCAGGACAGCCCTTTCATAGCCAAAAACATTCAGTACTTC. Its protein product is CSVAQDSPFIAKNIQYF.

This clonotype was detected only once. The junction does not match germline at one end; this may be a read error. The rearrangement uses TRBV20-1 and TRBJ2-3; no clear D gene. The CDR3 runs 14 residues. Germline V lookup: CDR1 DFQATT, CDR2 SNEGSKA (reference sequence). The CDR3 DNA reads as TGCAGTGCTATTCTGGAGATGGGCACAGATACGCAGGATTTT. It is translated as CSAILEMGTDTQDF.

This clonotype was counted between two and nine times. V gene TRBV18 combines with J gene TRBJ2-1, with 8 bases fitting TRBD1. Germline assignment: CDR1 KGHSH and CDR2 LQKENI. Unmatched junction bases numbered 3, after V lost 5 bases and J lost 6 bases. The CDR3 runs to 13 residues. CDR3 amino acids: CASSTDRVNEQFF. DNA for the CDR3: TGTGCCAGCTCAACGGACAGGGTCAATGAGCAGTTCTTC. The full variable domain, with the rest looked up from reference TRBV18 and TRBJ2-1, is NAGVMQNPRHLVRRRGQEARLRCSPMKGHSHVYWYRQLPEEGLKFMVYLQKENIIDESGMPKERFSAEFPKEGPSILRIQQVVRGDSAAYFCASSTDRVNEQFFGPGTRLTVL.

This clonotype was seen only a few times. The CDR3 DNA reads TGTGCCAGCAGCCAAGAGGACATGAACACTGAAGCTTTCTTT. Translating it yields CASSQEDMNTEAFF. V gene TRBV3-1 combines with J gene TRBJ1-1, with D maybe TRBD1 (5 bases). Germline V gene data show CDR1 as LGHDT and CDR2 as YNNKEL (reference sequence). The length of the CDR3 is 14 residues. Trimming took off 0 bases at V and 0 bases at J, with 5 bases between the two ends.

The genes are TRBV5-1 and TRBJ2-4; D might be TRBD1 (6 bases). This CDR3 region has 15 residues. V was cut by 3 bases and J by 13 bases, with 23 bases left in between. Germline V gene data show CDR1 as SGHRS and CDR2 as YFSETQ. The CDR3 coding sequence is TGCGCCAGCAGCTCCACAGGGTCGTTTGGGAATGAGCAGTACTTC. This encodes CASSSTGSFGNEQYF. Full variable domain (missing parts from reference TRBV5-1 and TRBJ2-4): KAGVTQTPRYLIKTRGQQVTLSCSPISGHRSVSWYQQTPGQGLQFLFEYFSETQRNKGNFPGRFSGRQFSNSRSEMNVSTLELGDSALYLCASSSTGSFGNEQYFGAGTRLSVL.

Notes on this clonotype: A single base separates this from a much larger clone, so it may be a read error. The chain uses TRBV5-1 and TRBJ1-2; D is unresolved. Germline lookup yields CDR1 SGHRS and CDR2 YFSETQ. V lost 4 bases and J 0 bases, leaving 13 bases between the germline ends. The CDR3 is 15 residues long. CDR3 nucleotide sequence: TGCGCCAGCAGCATGACAAACAGTACTAACTATGGCTACACCTTC. This encodes CASSMTNSTNYGYTF.